This TCR beta chain appears in the sequencing data of a study of beta chain features in type 1 diabetes (dated by TCRdb to about 2018). A note on the overall study: No differences in mean age, gender distribution, total cell number or subset yield were found between patients and healthy donors. In the study, recently diagnosed type 1 diabetes patients and matched healthy donors were compared on the TCRB repertoires of their sorted circulating CD4+ T cell subsets. A total of roughly 98,000,000 sorted cells were examined across all samples, and a strong correlation was observed between cell number per subset and RNA yield. Regulatory and stem cell-like memory subsets were obtained from only 8 patients and about 8 healthy donors, while naive and central memory subsets were obtained from all 30 or so donors.

Each donor gave one peripheral blood draw, about 110 mL on average, collected into heparinised tubes. Using a panel that included CD45RO, CCR7, CD25, CD127, CD95 and CD27, naive, central memory, regulatory and stem cell-like memory CD4+ T cells were sorted on a BD FACSAria II. A purity above 98% was achieved for all sorted populations. Right away, PBMCs were isolated by Lymphoprep density gradient centrifugation and were stained directly, with no culture step. So that batch effects would be minimized, each experiment stained and sorted samples in pairs, pairing one healthy donor with one patient. What the work shows at the level of the full study, not this receptor alone: Only small numbers of individuals were included in the HLA sub-analyses, which left unresolved whether HLA type had any influence on TCRB rearrangement. In all four CD4+ subsets, TCRB CDR3 length was moderately but significantly shorter in type 1 diabetes patients. Patients with type 1 diabetes made fewer insertions and deleted more nucleotides at VDJ recombination sites, implying thymic rearrangement abnormalities. PCR may preferentially amplify shorter templates, but because patient and control samples were amplified and corrected together, any resulting skew would affect both groups equally. Because cDNA was sequenced instead of genomic DNA, highly expressing activated cells could be over-represented, though the groups showed no difference in activation or CD3 levels. Naive, central memory and regulatory TCRB repertoires appeared more similar among patients than among healthy donors.

Points on this clone: Its specific antigen is unknown. The sample holds no much larger clone one base away, and base qualities are not on file.

The germline V gene encodes CDR1 SGDLS and CDR2 YYNGEE. Counted from cysteine to phenylalanine, this CDR3 has 14 amino acids. Solely the CDR3 DNA is kept, with 42 bases framed from the first base. V loses 0 bases, J loses 3 bases, and the germline ends lie 9 bases apart. All of the isolated RNA was reverse transcribed with the High Capacity cDNA Reverse Transcription Kit, so expressed TCRB transcripts were sequenced. Naive, central memory and regulatory T cell samples underwent deep immunoSEQ sequencing, averaging about 3.57 million total reads per sample. After sorted cells were lysed in RLT buffer, RNA was extracted with DNase-treated RNeasy Micro or Mini kits, with the choice depending on cell number. Each cell subset was processed separately to prevent cross-contamination, with patient and healthy donor samples processed together. Using the immunoSEQ multiplex PCR, TCRB sequences were amplified from cDNA into 87-bp fragments spanning the CDR3 region. Sequencing of the amplicons was done on the Illumina HiSeq platform. Regarding the original processing steps: Synthetic template baselines were used to correct PCR bias computationally, reads within Hamming distance 2 were collapsed, and singletons that could not be merged were discarded. Reads were aligned to IMGT to assign V, D and J genes, CDR3 length, and insertions or deletions at six rearrangement sites. Within each subset, clonotype counts were normalized to sorted cell number, after which true diversity and Gini coefficients were computed with the tcR R package. The overlap coefficient, calculated on TCRB nucleotide sequences, was used to measure repertoire sharing. TCRdb retrieved this table from immuneACCESS and kept in-frame rearrangements only. Not all clones are present; in checked studies, unresolved V genes account for under half, and no reason is known for the remainder. V and J calls plus clone size are reproduced from that table; the DNA served to infer D and trimming. Present in this sample are 100,000 to 150,000 clones, approximately 10% of which were seen just once. The ten most abundant clones make up 0.65% to 0.75% of the sample.

Recombination linked TRBV9 to TRBJ1-1, with the D segment identity uncertain. The specimen sequenced was central memory CD4+ T cells from blood. This TCR derives from a man between 25 and 39 years old with type 1 diabetes. The CDR3 reads as follows: CASSVDGADTEAFF. The sequenced DNA: TGTGCCAGCAGCGTAGACGGTGCTGACACTGAAGCTTTCTTT.